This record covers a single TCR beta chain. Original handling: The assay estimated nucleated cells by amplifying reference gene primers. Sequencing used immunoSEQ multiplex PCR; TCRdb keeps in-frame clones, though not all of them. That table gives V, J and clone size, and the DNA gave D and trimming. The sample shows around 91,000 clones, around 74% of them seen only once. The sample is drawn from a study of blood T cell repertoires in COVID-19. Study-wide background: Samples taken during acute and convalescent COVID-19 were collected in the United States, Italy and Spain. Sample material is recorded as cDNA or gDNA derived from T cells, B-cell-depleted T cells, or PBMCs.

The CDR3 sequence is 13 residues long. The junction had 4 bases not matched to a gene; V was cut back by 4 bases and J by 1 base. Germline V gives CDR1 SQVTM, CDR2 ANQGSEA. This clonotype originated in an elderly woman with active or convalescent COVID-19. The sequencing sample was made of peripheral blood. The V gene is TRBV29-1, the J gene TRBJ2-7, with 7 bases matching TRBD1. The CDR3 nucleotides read TGCAGCGTTGCGCAGGGGGAATCCTACGAGCAGTACTTC. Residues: CSVAQGESYEQYF.